This T cell receptor beta chain was sequenced during a study of shared clonotypes between healthy human individuals. Study-level background: A couple of women and three men aged 18 to 49 made up the donors.

The repertoire was sequenced with immunoSEQ multiplex PCR; TCRdb's copy has only in-frame clones and lacks some. The sample lists roughly 170,000 clones; approximately 60% were seen once. Germline V CDR1 and CDR2: MNHEY, SMNVEV (reference sequence). Trimming cost V 5 bases and J 6 bases; bases outside gene matches: 17. There are 17 residues in the CDR3. This chain uses TRBV27 with TRBJ2-7; TRBD1 matches 9 bases. The sample was memory CD4+ T cells sorted from blood. Regarding subset: CD45RA-negative fraction. The receptor was derived from a man aged 25 to 45 in good health. The CDR3 loop reads CASSSQQGAGLYSEQYF. In DNA form, the CDR3 reads TGTGCCAGCAGTAGCCAACAGGGGGCCGGCCTTTATTCCGAGCAGTACTTC.